Following are 6 T cell receptor beta chains from one sample sequenced in a study of shared clonotypes between healthy human individuals. Clones were read by immunoSEQ multiplex PCR, and TCRdb kept only the in-frame ones, dropping some. This sample has some 100,000 clones, with 68% found just once. Sequencing was performed on memory CD8+ T cells sorted from blood. Subset described: CD45RO+ cells pooled with CCR7-negative TemRA cells. The receptors shown here come from a woman between 25 and 40 years old in good health.

The rearrangement uses TRBV2 and TRBJ1-1; D gene unclear. Trimming removed 7 bases from V and 0 bases from J, with 12 bases in between. The CDR3 is made up of 14 amino acids. The germline V gene has CDR1 SNHLY and CDR2 FYNNEI. CDR3 amino acids: CASIRFWMNTEAFF. CDR3 DNA: TGTGCCAGCATAAGATTCTGGATGAACACTGAAGCTTTCTTT. Complete variable domain (other parts from reference TRBV2 and TRBJ1-1): EPEVTQTPSHQVTQMGQEVILRCVPISNHLYFYWYRQILGQKVEFLVSFYNNEISEKSEIFDDQFSVERPDGSNFTLKIRSTKLEDSAMYFCASIRFWMNTEAFFGQGTRLTVV.

V usage is TRBV7-9 and J usage is TRBJ2-7; 9 bases are a match to TRBD2. The CDR3 runs to 18 residues. The junction had 18 bases not matched to a gene; V was cut back by 5 bases and J by 4 bases. Germline V gives CDR1 SEHNR, CDR2 FQNEAQ (reference sequence). The CDR3 here is CASSGRLTSGTMGYEQYF. For the CDR3, the DNA is TGTGCCAGCAGCGGCCGTCTGACTAGCGGTACAATGGGGTACGAGCAGTACTTC.

The chain employs TRBV2 and TRBJ1-4; D remains unclear. Between the trimmed V and J ends, which lost 8 bases and 3 bases, there was a span of 10 bases. CDR1 and CDR2 (germline): SNHLY, FYNNEI. The CDR3 extends over 13 amino acids. CDR3 in amino acids: CASAGGANEKLFF. CDR3 sequence (DNA): TGTGCCAGCGCGGGTGGGGCTAATGAAAAACTGTTTTTT.

This clone is deemed medium-sized. V and J are TRBV25-1 and TRBJ2-7; 7 bases align to TRBD2. This CDR3 region has 13 residues. V trimming: 4 bases; J trimming: 2 bases; junction bases outside the gene matches: 2. The germline V gene has CDR1 MGHDK and CDR2 SYGVNS. The CDR3 reads CASSAAGAYEQYF. The CDR3 nucleotides read TGTGCCAGCAGTGCCGCGGGAGCCTACGAGCAGTACTTC.

This clone was picked up one time. V and J are TRBV5-4 and TRBJ2-6; D perhaps matches TRBD1 (6 bases). The CDR3 loop spans 15 amino acids. Trimming took off 4 bases at V and 0 bases at J, with 8 bases between the two ends. Germline CDR1 and CDR2: SGHNT and YYREEE (reference sequence). CDR3 in DNA: TGTGCCAGCAGCGGACAGCTCTCTGGGGCCAACGTCCTGACTTTC. Amino acids: CASSGQLSGANVLTF.

The chain uses TRBV28 and TRBJ2-5, with 9 bases that match TRBD1. The J call may not be correct, given that the DNA end is closer to TRBJ2-7. Looked up from germline, CDR1 is MDHEN and CDR2 is SYDVKM. This CDR3 is built from 16 residues. The CDR3 bases are TGTGCCAGCAGTTTATTCTCGGACAGGGGAAGTAACGAGCAGTACTTC. Encoded protein: CASSLFSDRGSNEQYF.